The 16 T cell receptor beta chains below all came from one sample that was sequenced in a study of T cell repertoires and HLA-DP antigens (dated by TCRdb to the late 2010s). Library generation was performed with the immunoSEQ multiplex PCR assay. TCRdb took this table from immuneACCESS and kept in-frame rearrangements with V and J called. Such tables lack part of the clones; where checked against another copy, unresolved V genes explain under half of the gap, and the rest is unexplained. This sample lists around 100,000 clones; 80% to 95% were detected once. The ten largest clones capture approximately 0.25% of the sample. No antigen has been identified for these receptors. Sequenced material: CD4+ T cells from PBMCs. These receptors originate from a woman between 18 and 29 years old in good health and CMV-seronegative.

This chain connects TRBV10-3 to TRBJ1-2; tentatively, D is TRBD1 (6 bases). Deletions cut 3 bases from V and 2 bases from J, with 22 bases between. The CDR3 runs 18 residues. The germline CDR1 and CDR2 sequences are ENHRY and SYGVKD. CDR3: CAISELRGRETKNYGYTF. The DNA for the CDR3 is TGTGCCATCAGTGAACTTCGGGGGCGCGAAACCAAAAACTATGGCTACACCTTC.

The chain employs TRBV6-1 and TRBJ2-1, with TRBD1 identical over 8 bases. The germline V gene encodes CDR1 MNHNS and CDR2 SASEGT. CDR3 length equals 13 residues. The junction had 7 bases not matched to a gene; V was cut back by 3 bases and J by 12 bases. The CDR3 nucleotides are TGTGCCAGCAGTGACAGACAGGGGCTCGGGCAGTTCTTC. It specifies CASSDRQGLGQFF.

CDR3: CASSFTYGTGVYYNEKLFF. Here the CDR3 DNA reads TGTGCCAGCAGCTTTACCTACGGGACAGGGGTCTACTATAATGAAAAACTGTTTTTT. V and J are TRBV12-1 and TRBJ1-4; the tabulated D call, TRBD1, remains unverified against the DNA. TRBV12-1 is a known pseudogene. This CDR3 is 19 amino acids long.

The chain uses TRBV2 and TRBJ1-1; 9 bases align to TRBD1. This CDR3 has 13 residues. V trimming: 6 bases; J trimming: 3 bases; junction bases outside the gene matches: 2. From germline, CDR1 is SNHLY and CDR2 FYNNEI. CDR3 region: CASRDRGYTEAFF. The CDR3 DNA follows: TGTGCCAGCAGGGACAGGGGTTACACTGAAGCTTTCTTT.

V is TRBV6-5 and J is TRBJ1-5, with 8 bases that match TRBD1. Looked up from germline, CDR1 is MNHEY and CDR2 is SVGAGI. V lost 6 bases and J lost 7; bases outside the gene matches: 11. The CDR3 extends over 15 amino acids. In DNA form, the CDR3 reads TGTGCCAGCAGCGAGAGCGACAGGGGAAAACAGCCCCAGCATTTT. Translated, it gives CASSESDRGKQPQHF.

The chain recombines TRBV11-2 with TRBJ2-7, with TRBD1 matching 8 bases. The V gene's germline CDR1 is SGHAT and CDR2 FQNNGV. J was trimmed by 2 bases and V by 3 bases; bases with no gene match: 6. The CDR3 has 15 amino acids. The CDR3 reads CASSFTGTGAYEQYF. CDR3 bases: TGTGCCAGCAGCTTCACCGGGACAGGTGCCTACGAGCAGTACTTC.

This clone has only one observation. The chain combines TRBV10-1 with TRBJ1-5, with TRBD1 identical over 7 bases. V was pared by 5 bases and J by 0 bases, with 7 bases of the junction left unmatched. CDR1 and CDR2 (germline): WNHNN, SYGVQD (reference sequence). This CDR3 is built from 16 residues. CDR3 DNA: TGCGCCAGCAGTAGGGACAGACGTTATAGCAATCAGCCCCAGCATTTT. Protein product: CASSRDRRYSNQPQHF.

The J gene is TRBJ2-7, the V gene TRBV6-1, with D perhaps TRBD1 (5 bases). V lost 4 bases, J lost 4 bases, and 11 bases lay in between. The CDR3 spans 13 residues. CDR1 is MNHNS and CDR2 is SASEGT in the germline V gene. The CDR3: CASSAQGMYEQYF. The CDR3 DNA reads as TGTGCCAGCAGTGCCCAGGGCATGTACGAGCAGTACTTC.

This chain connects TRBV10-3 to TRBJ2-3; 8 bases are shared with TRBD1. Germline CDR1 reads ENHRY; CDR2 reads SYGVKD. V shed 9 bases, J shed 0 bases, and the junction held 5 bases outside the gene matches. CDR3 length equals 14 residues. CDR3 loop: CAISRGLSTDTQYF. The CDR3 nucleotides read TGTGCCATTTCCAGGGGGCTTAGCACAGATACGCAGTATTTT.

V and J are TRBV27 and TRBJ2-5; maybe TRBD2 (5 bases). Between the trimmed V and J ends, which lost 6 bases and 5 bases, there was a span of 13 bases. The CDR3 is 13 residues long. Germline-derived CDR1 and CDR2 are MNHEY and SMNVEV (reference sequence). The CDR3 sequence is CASSRTGLETQYF. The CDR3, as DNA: TGTGCCAGCAGCCGGACTGGCCTGGAGACCCAGTACTTC.

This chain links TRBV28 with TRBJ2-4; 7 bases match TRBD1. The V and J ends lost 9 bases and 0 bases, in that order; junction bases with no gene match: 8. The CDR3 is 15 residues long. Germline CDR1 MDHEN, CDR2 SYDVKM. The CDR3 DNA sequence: TGTGCCAGTAAACAGGGGACCATAGCCAAAAACATTCAGTACTTC. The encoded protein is CASKQGTIAKNIQYF.

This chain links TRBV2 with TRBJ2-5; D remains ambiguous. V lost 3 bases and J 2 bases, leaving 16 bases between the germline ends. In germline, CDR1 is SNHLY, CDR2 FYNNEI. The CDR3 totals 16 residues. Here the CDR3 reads CASSDSRAPNQETQYF. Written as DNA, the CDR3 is TGTGCCAGCAGTGACTCCCGGGCCCCGAATCAAGAGACCCAGTACTTC.

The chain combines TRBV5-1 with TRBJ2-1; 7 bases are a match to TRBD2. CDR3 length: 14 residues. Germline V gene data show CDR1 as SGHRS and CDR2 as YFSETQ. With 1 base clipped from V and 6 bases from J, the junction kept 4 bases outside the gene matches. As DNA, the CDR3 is TGCGCCAGCAGCTTGACCGGGACTATCAATGAGCAGTTCTTC. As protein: CASSLTGTINEQFF.

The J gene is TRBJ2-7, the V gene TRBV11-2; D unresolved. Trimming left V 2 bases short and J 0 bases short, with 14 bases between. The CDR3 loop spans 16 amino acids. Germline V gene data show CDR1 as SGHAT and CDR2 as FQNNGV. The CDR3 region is CASSLSTDWSSYEQYF. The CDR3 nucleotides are TGTGCCAGCAGCTTAAGTACCGACTGGAGCTCCTACGAGCAGTACTTC.

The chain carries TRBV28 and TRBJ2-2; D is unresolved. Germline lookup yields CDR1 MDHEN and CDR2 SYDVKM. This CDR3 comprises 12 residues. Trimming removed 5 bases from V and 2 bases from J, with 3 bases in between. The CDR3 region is CASSPNTGELFF. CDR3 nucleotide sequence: TGTGCCAGCAGTCCAAACACCGGGGAGCTGTTTTTT.

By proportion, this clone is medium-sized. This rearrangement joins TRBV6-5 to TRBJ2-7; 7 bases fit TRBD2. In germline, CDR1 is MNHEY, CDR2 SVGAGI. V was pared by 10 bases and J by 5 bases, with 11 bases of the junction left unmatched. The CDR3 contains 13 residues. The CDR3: CATRTGTIHEQYF. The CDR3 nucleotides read TGTGCCACCAGGACCGGGACTATCCACGAGCAGTACTTC.